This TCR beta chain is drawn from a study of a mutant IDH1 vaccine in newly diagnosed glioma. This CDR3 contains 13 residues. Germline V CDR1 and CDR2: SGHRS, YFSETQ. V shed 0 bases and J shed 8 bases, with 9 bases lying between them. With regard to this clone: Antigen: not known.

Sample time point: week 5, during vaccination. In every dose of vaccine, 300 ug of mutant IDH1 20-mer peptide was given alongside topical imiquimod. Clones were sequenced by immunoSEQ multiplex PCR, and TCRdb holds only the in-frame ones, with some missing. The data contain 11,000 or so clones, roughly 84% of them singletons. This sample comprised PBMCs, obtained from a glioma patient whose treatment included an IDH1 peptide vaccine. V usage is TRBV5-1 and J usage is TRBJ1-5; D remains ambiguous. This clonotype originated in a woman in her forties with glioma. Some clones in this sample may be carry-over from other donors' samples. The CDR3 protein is CASSLEGSEPQHF. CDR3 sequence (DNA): TGCGCCAGCAGCTTGGAGGGTTCAGAGCCCCAGCATTTT.